These T cell receptor beta chains were read from a single sample in a study of T cell responses to AZD1222 COVID-19 vaccine. Sequencing was performed with immunoSEQ multiplex PCR; in TCRdb, only in-frame clones are kept and a portion is missing. The repertoire holds 75,000 to 100,000 clones, with 85% to 90% as singletons. The input for sequencing was peripheral blood, taken on day 0 of AZD1222 vaccination. The receptors derive from an adult in good health. The CDR3 runs from the conserved cysteine through the conserved F or W. A D gene is named only where the DNA matches it firmly. Rows give clone size only sometimes, using once, few, many, or a class for an expanded clone.

clone size	J gene	D gene	V gene	CDR3 DNA	CDR3 protein
-	TRBJ2-1	-	TRBV28	TGTGCCACCCTTAGCTATGAGCAGTTCTTC	CATLSYEQFF
-	TRBJ2-5	TRBD1	TRBV18	TGTGCCAGCTCACCTCGCTCAGGGGGCGTTGAGACCCAGTACTTC	CASSPRSGGVETQYF
-	TRBJ2-7	-	TRBV7-8	TGTGCCAGCAGCCCCGGAGGAGGGGGGTCCTACGAGCAGTACTTC	CASSPGGGGSYEQYF
-	TRBJ1-4	-	TRBV10-3	TGTGCCATCAGTGAGTCGACGACTAATGAAAAACTGTTTTTT	CAISESTTNEKLFF
-	TRBJ1-3	-	TRBV29-1	TGCAGCGTTGAAGATCGACAGGAGGGGACCACCATATATTTT	CSVEDRQEGTTIYF
-	TRBJ2-7	-	TRBV15	TGTGCCACCAGCCGAACTGGACACTCTAGGGAGGTCTACGAGCAGTACTTC	CATSRTGHSREVYEQYF
-	TRBJ1-5	-	TRBV6-5	TGTGCCAGCAGTTACCTCGAGGGGGGGAGCAATCAGCCCCAGCATTTT	CASSYLEGGSNQPQHF
-	TRBJ2-7	-	TRBV27	TGTGCCAGCAGTCGGACTGTCTCCTACGAGCAGTACTTC	CASSRTVSYEQYF
-	TRBJ2-3	-	TRBV11-3	TGTGCCAGCAGCCCGGGACTTGACGACTCAGATACGCAGTATTTT	CASSPGLDDSDTQYF
few	TRBJ1-2	-	TRBV6-5	TGTGCCAGCAGTTACTCGAATCGGGTGAGCTATGGCTACACCTTC	CASSYSNRVSYGYTF
-	TRBJ1-2	-	TRBV19	TGTGCCAGTAGTCCTCCCGGGACACAAATTGGGTATGGCTACACCTTC	CASSPPGTQIGYGYTF
-	TRBJ2-5	TRBD2	TRBV5-1	TGCGCCAGCAGCTTCGGGTTACTCAAAGCGGGGCAAGAGACCCAGTACTTC	CASSFGLLKAGQETQYF
-	TRBJ2-3	TRBD2	TRBV4-2	TGTGCCAGCAGCCAAGACGGACTAGCGGGAGAAACAGATACGCAGTATTTT	CASSQDGLAGETDTQYF
-	TRBJ2-7	TRBD1	TRBV19	TGTGCCAGTACCGACGACAGGGCCTCCTACGAGCAGTACTTC	CASTDDRASYEQYF
-	TRBJ1-4	-	TRBV28	TGTGCCAGCAGTTCTCCGGGGATCAATGAAAAACTGTTTTTT	CASSSPGINEKLFF
-	TRBJ2-7	-	TRBV27	TGTGCCAGCAGCGGGGGACTCGGCGAGCAGTACTTC	CASSGGLGEQYF
-	TRBJ2-7	TRBD2	TRBV6-4	TGTGCCAGCAGTCCGACTAGCGGAGGGAGGCACGAGCAGTACTTC	CASSPTSGGRHEQYF
once	TRBJ2-1	-	TRBV28	TGTGCCAGCTCGTCGGGGGACTGGGACAATGAGCAGTTCTTC	CASSSGDWDNEQFF
-	TRBJ1-2	-	TRBV29-1	TGCAGCGTTGAAGTAAGTTCCTATGGCTACACCTTC	CSVEVSSYGYTF
once	TRBJ1-5	-	TRBV6-5	TGTGCCAGCAGTTACTCGAGGGATCAGCCCCAGCATTTT	CASSYSRDQPQHF
few	TRBJ1-6	-	TRBV7-2	TGTGCCAGCAGCTCGCTATACGGAGTGGGTTCACCCCTCCACTTT	CASSSLYGVGSPLHF
-	TRBJ2-3	-	TRBV7-9	TGTGCCAGCAGCTTTGAAGGGGCTTGGAGGGATACGCAGTATTTT	CASSFEGAWRDTQYF
-	TRBJ1-1	-	TRBV5-6	TGTGCCAGCAGTTTCCTGCGGACCCAGGCTCAGAGTACTGAAGCTTTCTTT	CASSFLRTQAQSTEAFF